The source of this T cell receptor (beta chain) is a study of blood T cell repertoires in COVID-19. Study processing details: The assay estimated nucleated cells by amplifying reference gene primers. Assay: immunoSEQ multiplex PCR; the TCRdb copy retains only in-frame clones and omits some. V, J and clone size are those of that table, while D and trimming were read from the DNA. The sample lists about 42,000 clones, 70% to 90% occurring once. This clone appeared once. Trimming cost V 3 bases and J 6 bases; bases outside gene matches: 8. This CDR3 is built from 16 residues. In germline, CDR1 is LNHDA, CDR2 SQIVND (reference sequence).

The sequence came from a human donor in a cohort sampled during active COVID-19. Sequences were obtained from peripheral blood. The chain has TRBV19 and TRBJ1-5, with 10 bases that match TRBD1. The CDR3 region has the DNA TGTGCCAGTAGTATCCTTGACAGGGGGCGAGGTCAGCCCCAGCATTTT. Protein sequence: CASSILDRGRGQPQHF. The full variable domain, rest sourced from reference TRBV19 and TRBJ1-5, is DGGITQSPKYLFRKEGQNVTLSCEQNLNHDAMYWYRQDPGQGLRLIYYSQIVNDFQKGDIAEGYSVSREKKESFPLTVTSAQKNPTAFYLCASSILDRGRGQPQHFGDGTRLSIL.